These T cell receptor beta chains were read from a single sample in a study of T cells after yellow fever vaccination. TCRdb redid the calling of the 5' RACE reads with MiXCR, one entry per CDR3 protein. The sample gives roughly 320,000 distinct CDR3 sequences, about 10% of which show up once; around 3.2% is in the top ten. This specimen was CD4+ T cells sorted from PBMCs, taken 45 days after the yellow fever booster vaccination. These receptors all come from a man in his late teens or twenties who received the YFV17D yellow fever vaccine. CDR3s include the opening cysteine and the closing phenylalanine or tryptophan. A D gene is named only where the DNA matches it firmly. Expanded clones get a size class; other rows say once, few or many, or leave the size out.

abundance: few
d_gene: .
v_gene: TRBV25-1
j_gene: TRBJ2-1
CDR3aa: CASSVSGRRNEQFF
CDR3nt: TGTGCCAGCAGTGTCTCGGGAAGAAGAAATGAGCAGTTCTTC

abundance: many
d_gene: .
v_gene: TRBV7-3
j_gene: TRBJ2-5
CDR3aa: CASSQNPGTETQYF
CDR3nt: TGTGCCAGCAGCCAAAACCCGGGTACGGAGACCCAGTACTTC

abundance: many
d_gene: TRBD1
v_gene: TRBV5-5
j_gene: TRBJ1-2
CDR3aa: CASSRGTGDPNYGYTF
CDR3nt: TGTGCCAGCAGCAGAGGGACAGGCGATCCGAACTATGGCTACACCTTC

abundance: few
d_gene: .
v_gene: TRBV6-2/TRBV6-3
j_gene: TRBJ2-5
CDR3aa: CASSYSPQETQYF
CDR3nt: TGTGCCAGCAGTTACTCCCCCCAAGAGACCCAGTACTTC

abundance: .
d_gene: .
v_gene: TRBV6-5
j_gene: TRBJ2-1
CDR3aa: CASSHRGQGMSGGRSSYNEQFF
CDR3nt: TGTGCCAGCAGCCACCGTGGACAGGGAATGAGCGGGGGCAGGAGCTCCTACAATGAGCAGTTCTTC

abundance: few
d_gene: .
v_gene: TRBV20-1
j_gene: TRBJ2-1
CDR3aa: CSANVHEQFF
CDR3nt: TGCAGTGCTAACGTTCATGAGCAGTTCTTC

abundance: .
d_gene: TRBD2
v_gene: TRBV5-1
j_gene: TRBJ2-5
CDR3aa: CASSWTGLAGNQETQYF
CDR3nt: TGCGCCAGCAGCTGGACGGGACTAGCGGGAAACCAAGAGACCCAGTACTTC

abundance: many
d_gene: TRBD2
v_gene: TRBV5-1
j_gene: TRBJ2-7
CDR3aa: CASSSSPGGRSTAYEQYF
CDR3nt: TGCGCCAGCAGCTCATCGCCAGGCGGGAGAAGTACGGCCTACGAGCAGTACTTC

abundance: .
d_gene: .
v_gene: TRBV5-6
j_gene: TRBJ2-2
CDR3aa: CASSDGPSGAGELFF
CDR3nt: TGTGCCAGCAGCGACGGACCCTCTGGAGCCGGGGAGCTGTTTTTT

abundance: .
d_gene: TRBD2
v_gene: TRBV20-1
j_gene: TRBJ2-7
CDR3aa: CSAKGRAGSFDEQYF
CDR3nt: TGCAGTGCCAAGGGGAGGGCAGGTTCCTTCGACGAGCAGTACTTC

abundance: .
d_gene: TRBD2
v_gene: TRBV20-1
j_gene: TRBJ2-3
CDR3aa: CSARPGLVGDTQYF
CDR3nt: TGCAGTGCTCGACCGGGACTAGTGGGAGATACGCAGTATTTT

abundance: many
d_gene: TRBD1
v_gene: TRBV5-4
j_gene: TRBJ2-2
CDR3aa: CASKAGTGANTGELFF
CDR3nt: TGTGCCAGCAAGGCGGGGACAGGGGCGAACACCGGGGAGCTGTTTTTT

abundance: .
d_gene: TRBD2
v_gene: TRBV28
j_gene: TRBJ2-5
CDR3aa: CASSSGLAGLPETQYF
CDR3nt: TGTGCCAGCAGTTCCGGACTAGCGGGCTTACCGGAGACCCAGTACTTC

abundance: few
d_gene: .
v_gene: TRBV7-2
j_gene: TRBJ1-5
CDR3aa: CASSLGAQGFQPQHF
CDR3nt: TGTGCCAGCAGCTTAGGGGCCCAAGGATTTCAGCCCCAGCATTTT

abundance: .
d_gene: TRBD2
v_gene: TRBV19
j_gene: TRBJ2-2
CDR3aa: CAGRGFETGELFF
CDR3nt: TGTGCCGGGAGGGGTTTCGAGACCGGGGAGCTGTTTTTT

abundance: .
d_gene: .
v_gene: TRBV3-1
j_gene: TRBJ1-2
CDR3aa: CASSQAAGDGYTF
CDR3nt: TGTGCCAGCAGCCAAGCCGCGGGAGATGGCTACACCTTC

abundance: .
d_gene: .
v_gene: TRBV7-2
j_gene: TRBJ1-1
CDR3aa: CASSGRTPNTEAFF
CDR3nt: TGTGCCAGCAGCGGAAGAACACCGAACACTGAAGCTTTCTTT

abundance: many
d_gene: .
v_gene: TRBV4-1
j_gene: TRBJ1-1
CDR3aa: CASSQGLLNTEAFF
CDR3nt: TGCGCCAGCAGCCAGGGATTATTGAACACTGAAGCTTTCTTT

abundance: few
d_gene: .
v_gene: TRBV6-2/TRBV6-3
j_gene: TRBJ1-1
CDR3aa: CASSPRKVQGRTEAFF
CDR3nt: TGTGCCAGCAGTCCCAGAAAAGTACAGGGCCGGACTGAAGCTTTCTTT